The 16 T cell receptor beta chains below all came from one sample that was sequenced in a study of cytomegalovirus exposure and HLA in healthy donors (dated by TCRdb to about 2017). The library was made by the immunoSEQ multiplex PCR assay. For the multiplex PCR, a mixture combining 60 forward primers for TCR Vbeta segments and 13 reverse primers for TCR Jbeta segments was used. This is the immuneACCESS table as TCRdb keeps it, with only in-frame sequences that have V and J called. A part of the clones is gone; compared with another copy, unresolved V genes explain less than half, and the rest is unexplained. This sample is represented by about 160,000 clones; 80% to 90% of them were singletons. The biggest ten clones account for approximately 7% of the sample. Sequenced material: PBMCs. The receptor set was obtained from a woman in her 30s in good health and CMV-seropositive.

The chain links TRBV5-6 to TRBJ1-1, with no clear D. This CDR3 region has 14 residues. Germline CDR1 reads SGHDT; CDR2 reads YYEEEE. V was shortened by 5 bases and J by 4 bases, with 15 bases between the two germline ends. The CDR3 is CASSLTGRVTEAFF. The CDR3 coding sequence is TGTGCCAGCAGTTTAACCGGCCGGGTCACTGAAGCTTTCTTT.

CDR3 sequence (DNA): TGTGCCAGCAGCTTCGTACCTACCTACGAGCAGTACTTC. Translation: CASSFVPTYEQYF. The chain uses TRBV7-8 and TRBJ2-7; no definite D call. In germline, CDR1 is SGHVS, CDR2 FQNEAQ. Trimming took off 3 bases at V and 2 bases at J, with 8 bases between the two ends. This CDR3 has 13 residues.

This rearrangement joins TRBV19 to TRBJ1-5; TRBD1 might be the D (6 bases). The V gene lost 2 bases and the J gene lost 5 bases, with 19 bases spanning the gap. The CDR3 is 17 amino acids. Germline CDR1 reads LNHDA; CDR2 reads SQIVND (reference sequence). This CDR3 reads CASSILLGQGFDQPQHF. CDR3 coding DNA: TGTGCCAGTAGTATATTGTTGGGCCAGGGGTTTGATCAGCCCCAGCATTTT. The variable domain in full, completed from reference TRBV19 and TRBJ1-5, reads DGGITQSPKYLFRKEGQNVTLSCEQNLNHDAMYWYRQDPGQGLRLIYYSQIVNDFQKGDIAEGYSVSREKKESFPLTVTSAQKNPTAFYLCASSILLGQGFDQPQHFGDGTRLSIL.

V usage is TRBV2 and J usage is TRBJ2-7; 12 bases fit TRBD1. V lost 8 bases, J lost 3 bases, and 5 bases stayed unmatched. Germline V CDR1 and CDR2: SNHLY, FYNNEI. The CDR3 is made up of 14 amino acids. The CDR3 here is CASLGTGGFYEQYF. The CDR3 DNA follows: TGTGCCAGCCTAGGGACAGGGGGCTTCTACGAGCAGTACTTC.

For this clone: At the DNA level, this CDR3 is encoded by other sequences in the same sample as well. This sequence joins TRBV28 and TRBJ2-7; a possible D gene is TRBD1 (5 bases). V lost 6 bases and J 2 bases, leaving 14 bases between the germline ends. This CDR3 spans 14 amino acids. Germline assignment: CDR1 MDHEN and CDR2 SYDVKM. For the CDR3, the DNA is TGTGCCAGCAGCTTTACAGACAGCCCCTACGAGCAGTACTTC. This encodes CASSFTDSPYEQYF.

This chain joins TRBV2 and TRBJ2-1; the D gene is possibly TRBD1 (5 bases). Germline CDR1 is SNHLY and CDR2 is FYNNEI. V lost 6 bases and J lost 4, with 19 bases in between. This CDR3 has 16 residues. CDR3: CASSMDIGRVYNEQFF. CDR3 nucleotide sequence: TGTGCCAGCAGCATGGACATCGGACGGGTATACAATGAGCAGTTCTTC. Based on the CDR3 plus reference TRBV2 and TRBJ2-1, the full variable domain is EPEVTQTPSHQVTQMGQEVILRCVPISNHLYFYWYRQILGQKVEFLVSFYNNEISEKSEIFDDQFSVERPDGSNFTLKIRSTKLEDSAMYFCASSMDIGRVYNEQFFGPGTRLTVL.

The gene calls are TRBV30 and TRBJ1-4; tentative D call: TRBD1 (5 bases). The CDR3 sequence is 15 residues long. V gave up 3 bases and J gave up 0 bases, with 11 bases separating them. Germline lookup yields CDR1 GTSNPN and CDR2 SVGIG (reference sequence). In DNA form, the CDR3 reads TGTGCCTGGAGCCGGGGGGTTGCAACTAATGAAAAACTGTTTTTT. It is translated as CAWSRGVATNEKLFF.

The chain combines TRBV28 with TRBJ1-5; D uncertain. Germline V gene sequence: CDR1 MDHEN, CDR2 SYDVKM. CDR3 size: 12 residues. Trimming cost V 7 bases and J 6 bases, with 10 bases left between them. CDR3 DNA sequence: TGTGCCAGCAACCTAATTTCTCAGCCCCAGCATTTT. Amino acid sequence: CASNLISQPQHF.

This clone came up many times. The V call is TRBV19, the J call TRBJ2-3, with D perhaps TRBD1 (5 bases). This CDR3 contains 15 residues. The germline gives CDR1 LNHDA, CDR2 SQIVND (reference sequence). Trimming stripped 5 bases from V and 3 bases from J, with 15 bases between. DNA for the CDR3: TGTGCCAGTAGTTCTCGTGGGGCGGCGACAGATACGCAGTATTTT. This sequence encodes CASSSRGAATDTQYF. Complete variable domain (other parts from reference TRBV19 and TRBJ2-3): DGGITQSPKYLFRKEGQNVTLSCEQNLNHDAMYWYRQDPGQGLRLIYYSQIVNDFQKGDIAEGYSVSREKKESFPLTVTSAQKNPTAFYLCASSSRGAATDTQYFGPGTRLTVL.

This clone came up a few times. Here the CDR3 reads CSVTPGQGMYEQYF. For the CDR3, the DNA is TGCAGCGTAACCCCGGGACAGGGAATGTACGAGCAGTACTTC. J is TRBJ2-7 and V is TRBV29-1; TRBD1 matches at 9 bases. The germline CDR1 and CDR2 sequences are SQVTM and ANQGSEA. The V and J ends lost 6 bases and 4 bases, in that order; junction bases with no gene match: 10. This CDR3 contains 14 residues.

V gene TRBV9 combines with J gene TRBJ2-5; D not certain. V dropped 2 bases and J dropped 5 bases, with 10 bases sitting between them. CDR1 and CDR2 from the germline V gene are SGDLS and YYNGEE. This CDR3 region has 13 residues. CDR3 bases: TGTGCCAGCAGCGTCCGGGTCGGGGAGACCCAGTACTTC. This encodes CASSVRVGETQYF.

V usage is TRBV2 and J usage is TRBJ2-7, with a weak D call TRBD2 (6 bases). The V end lost 3 bases, the J end lost 3 bases, and 12 bases lay between the germline ends. The CDR3 length is 14 residues. The germline V gene has CDR1 SNHLY and CDR2 FYNNEI. The CDR3 DNA is TGTGCCAGCAGTGAGTTGGGAGCGGGCTACGAGCAGTACTTC. As protein: CASSELGAGYEQYF.

This clone showed up just a few times. J is TRBJ2-3 and V is TRBV5-6; 12 bases agree with TRBD2. V shed 1 base and J 2 bases; nucleotides not matched to a gene: 2. Germline V gene sequence: CDR1 SGHDT, CDR2 YYEEEE. This CDR3 region has 16 residues. CDR3 coding DNA: TGTGCCAGCAGCTTGCGACTAGCGGGGGTCACAGATACGCAGTATTTT. Protein product: CASSLRLAGVTDTQYF.

With respect to this clone: An end of the junction differs from the germline gene, which may be a read error. The identical CDR3 is also encoded by other nucleotide sequences in the sample. The gene calls are TRBV6-1 and TRBJ1-5; 7 bases match TRBD1. Germline lookup yields CDR1 MNHNS and CDR2 SASEGT. This CDR3 contains 14 residues. CDR3: CASTQGDSNQPQHF. CDR3 DNA: TGTGCCAGCACCCAGGGGGATAGCAATCAGCCCCAGCATTTC.

This chain connects TRBV7-2 to TRBJ1-2; D is possibly TRBD1 (6 bases). This CDR3 comprises 16 residues. Germline V CDR1 and CDR2: SGHTA, FQGNSA. Deletions cut 0 bases from V and 2 bases from J, with 13 bases between. CDR3 residues: CASSLAQRGTNYGYTF. CDR3 DNA: TGTGCCAGCAGCTTAGCGCAGAGGGGGACGAACTATGGCTACACCTTC.

V is TRBV29-1 and J is TRBJ1-5, with no clear D. Trimming pared 4 bases from V and 0 bases from J, leaving 13 bases between. Germline V gives CDR1 SQVTM, CDR2 ANQGSEA. The CDR3 totals 15 residues. CDR3 sequence (DNA): TGCAGCGTTGTGGCACGAACCGCTAGCAATCAGCCCCAGCATTTT. Its translation: CSVVARTASNQPQHF.